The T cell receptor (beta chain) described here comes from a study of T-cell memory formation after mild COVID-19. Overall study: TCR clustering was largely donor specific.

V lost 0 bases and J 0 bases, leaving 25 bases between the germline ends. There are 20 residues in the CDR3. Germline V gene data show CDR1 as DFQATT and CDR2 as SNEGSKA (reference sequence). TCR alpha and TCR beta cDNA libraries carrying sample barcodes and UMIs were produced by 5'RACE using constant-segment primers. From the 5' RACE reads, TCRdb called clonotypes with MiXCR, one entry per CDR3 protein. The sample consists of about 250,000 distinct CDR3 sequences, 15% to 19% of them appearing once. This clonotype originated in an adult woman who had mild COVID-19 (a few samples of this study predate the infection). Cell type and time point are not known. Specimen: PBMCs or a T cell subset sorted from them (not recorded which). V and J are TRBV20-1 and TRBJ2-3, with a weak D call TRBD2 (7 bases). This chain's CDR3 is CSARDQGTINPGASTDTQYF. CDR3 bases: TGCAGTGCTAGAGATCAGGGGACTATCAATCCGGGGGCTAGCACAGATACGCAGTATTTT.